The 20 T cell receptor beta chains given below trace back to one sample, sequenced in a study of Ad26.COV2.S vaccination and SARS-CoV-2 variants. Treatment specified: 19 received Ad26.COV2.S at low or high dose, single or two shots; five or six received placebo; per-sample allocation not given. Sampling took place 63 days after the first vaccine or placebo injection. Only in-frame clones appear in the TCRdb table, and some are missing; sequencing was by immunoSEQ multiplex PCR. The table lists about 350,000 clones, about 85% of them singletons. Sequencing was performed on peripheral blood, taken in a trial of Ad26.COV2.S vaccine versus placebo. The receptors shown here come from a person between 18 and 59 years old who received the Ad26.COV2.S COVID-19 vaccine or a placebo.

The chain combines TRBV4-2 with TRBJ2-1, with 7 nucleotides matching TRBD2. This CDR3 is built from 17 residues. V shed 2 bases and J 0 bases; nucleotides not matched to a gene: 7. Germline V CDR1 and CDR2: LGHNA, YNFKEQ. In DNA form, the CDR3 reads TGTGCCAGCAGCCAATACGGACTAGAAGGCTCCTACAATGAGCAGTTCTTC. This codes for CASSQYGLEGSYNEQFF.

The V gene is TRBV11-3, the J gene TRBJ2-2; D unresolved. The CDR3 covers 16 residues. With 5 bases removed from V and 0 bases from J, the gap between germline ends came to 13 bases. Germline V lookup: CDR1 SGHNT, CDR2 YENEEA. The CDR3 bases are TGTGCCAGCAGCACACAAACAGAAGCGAACACCGGGGAGCTGTTTTTT. Protein: CASSTQTEANTGELFF.

J is TRBJ2-3 and V is TRBV7-2; TRBD1 matches 7 bases. CDR1 and CDR2 (germline): SGHTA, FQGNSA. The CDR3 totals 17 residues. Trimming removed 3 bases from V and 1 base from J; junction bases left unmatched: 10. This CDR3 reads CASSFPRGGVRTDTQYF. The CDR3 coding sequence is TGTGCCAGCAGCTTTCCTAGAGGGGGCGTACGCACAGATACGCAGTATTTT.

V gene TRBV19 combines with J gene TRBJ2-3; the match to TRBD2 covers 11 bases. In germline, CDR1 is LNHDA, CDR2 SQIVND (reference sequence). V shed 8 bases, J shed 3 bases, and the junction held 13 bases outside the gene matches. The CDR3 covers 17 residues. The CDR3 sequence is CASPLPLAGGTTDTQYF. The DNA for the CDR3 is TGTGCCAGTCCACTCCCTCTAGCGGGGGGTACGACAGATACGCAGTATTTT.

In this sample, this clone turned up once. The J gene is TRBJ2-2, the V gene TRBV7-9; no clear D gene. Trimming removed 4 bases at V and 0 bases at J, with 15 bases between. The CDR3 totals 17 residues. Germline assignment: CDR1 SEHNR and CDR2 FQNEAQ (reference sequence). Here the CDR3 reads CASSSATLPSNTGELFF. Written as DNA, the CDR3 is TGTGCCAGCAGCTCAGCCACTCTGCCTTCGAACACCGGGGAGCTGTTTTTT.

This clone was detected only a few times. The V gene is TRBV5-4, the J gene TRBJ1-4; D gene uncertain. CDR3 length: 14 amino acids. The V end was cut by 0 bases, the J end by 1 base, with 4 bases between. Looked up from germline, CDR1 is SGHNT and CDR2 is YYREEE (reference sequence). The CDR3 reads CASSLGETNEKLFF. In nucleotides, the CDR3 is TGTGCCAGCAGCTTGGGAGAAACTAATGAAAAACTGTTTTTT.

V usage is TRBV27 and J usage is TRBJ1-1, with TRBD1 identical over 7 bases. The CDR3 runs to 13 residues. The V segment lost 4 bases and the J segment 6 bases; nucleotides outside the gene matches: 5. Germline assignment: CDR1 MNHEY and CDR2 SMNVEV (reference sequence). CDR3 protein: CASSSQGVPEAFF. In DNA form, the CDR3 reads TGTGCCAGCAGTTCCCAGGGGGTCCCTGAAGCTTTCTTT.

The chain uses TRBV3-1 (or the pseudogene TRBV3-2) and TRBJ1-1; D remains unclear. V was clipped by 4 bases and J by 7 bases, with 10 bases between them. Germline CDR1 LGHDT, CDR2 YNNKEL (reference sequence). The CDR3 is 12 amino acids. The CDR3 nucleotides are TGTGCCAGCAGCCGGAAGGGCAGTGAAGCTTTCTTT. Translation gives CASSRKGSEAFF.

The chain combines TRBV19 with TRBJ1-2, with 9 positions matching TRBD1. This CDR3 comprises 13 residues. Germline V CDR1 and CDR2: LNHDA, SQIVND (reference sequence). Losses at the gene ends were 9 bases for V and 3 bases for J; bases not matched to a gene: 5. Here the CDR3 reads CASRTGAYYGYTF. DNA for the CDR3: TGTGCCAGCCGGACAGGGGCGTACTATGGCTACACCTTC.

CDR3 amino acids: CASRLTGATYEQYF. The CDR3 coding sequence is TGTGCCAGCAGATTGACAGGGGCTACCTACGAGCAGTACTTC. The chain employs TRBV11-2 and TRBJ2-7, with 8 nucleotides matching TRBD1. Germline-derived CDR1 and CDR2 are SGHAT and FQNNGV. This CDR3 spans 14 amino acids. Trimming took 6 bases from V and 2 from J; bases not matched to a gene: 6.

The rearrangement joins TRBV18 to TRBJ2-5; D is unresolved. The CDR3 runs to 14 residues. Germline-derived CDR1 and CDR2 are KGHSH and LQKENI. V was cut by 2 bases and J by 5 bases, with 12 bases left in between. CDR3 coding DNA: TGTGCCAGCTCACCAGTAAATCCTTTCGAGACCCAGTACTTC. As protein: CASSPVNPFETQYF.

The chain combines TRBV7-2 with TRBJ1-1; D uncertain. V was clipped by 1 base and J by 8 bases, with 14 bases between them. The CDR3 extends over 14 amino acids. Germline values: CDR1 SGHTA, CDR2 FQGNSA. CDR3 protein: CASSLGPATLEAFF. Here the CDR3 DNA reads TGTGCCAGCAGCTTAGGCCCGGCCACCCTAGAAGCTTTCTTT.

The V gene is TRBV6-5, the J gene TRBJ2-3; 8 bases fit TRBD1. Trimming cost V 3 bases and J 1 base; bases outside gene matches: 6. Germline CDR1 MNHEY, CDR2 SVGAGI. The CDR3 contains 16 residues. CDR3 in DNA: TGTGCCAGCAGTTATCAGGGGGCTGGGGGCACAGATACGCAGTATTTT. Translation gives CASSYQGAGGTDTQYF.

The genes are TRBV30 and TRBJ2-1; D is possibly TRBD2 (6 bases). Trimming stripped 1 base from V and 9 bases from J, with 22 bases between. Germline CDR1 is GTSNPN and CDR2 is SVGIG (reference sequence). The CDR3 has 16 amino acids. CDR3 sequence: CAWSGMEGPVLGEQFF. In DNA form, the CDR3 reads TGTGCCTGGAGTGGGATGGAGGGGCCGGTCTTGGGTGAGCAGTTCTTC.

V and J are TRBV5-1 and TRBJ2-3; D is unresolved. The CDR3 is made up of 15 amino acids. Germline-derived CDR1 and CDR2 are SGHRS and YFSETQ. Trimming removed 3 bases at V and 0 bases at J, with 11 bases between. DNA of the CDR3: TGCGCCAGCAGCTCCGGACGGGCAAGCACAGATACGCAGTATTTT. Its protein product is CASSSGRASTDTQYF.

On this clone: The junction does not match germline at one end; this may be a read error. V is TRBV7-7 and J is TRBJ2-2, with D possibly being TRBD2 (6 bases). Germline V gene data show CDR1 as SSHAT and CDR2 as FNYEAQ (reference sequence). The CDR3 runs 16 residues. The CDR3 bases are TGTGCTAGCAGCCAACACGCGGGACTTTCAACCGGGGAGCTGTTTTTT. This translates into CASSQHAGLSTGELFF.

The CDR3 DNA sequence: TGTGCCAGCACCCCCTTTGGCAGGGGTACAGATACGCAGTATTTT. Residues: CASTPFGRGTDTQYF. This chain connects TRBV27 to TRBJ2-3; weak D call: TRBD1 (6 bases). Germline V lookup: CDR1 MNHEY, CDR2 SMNVEV (reference sequence). The CDR3 extends over 15 amino acids. V was pared by 7 bases and J by 3 bases, with 17 bases between.

The rearrangement links TRBV7-9 to TRBJ1-1, with D perhaps matching TRBD1 (6 bases). Between the trimmed V and J ends, which lost 0 bases and 4 bases, there was a span of 15 bases. The CDR3 is 16 amino acids. Looked up from germline, CDR1 is SEHNR and CDR2 is FQNEAQ (reference sequence). In DNA, the CDR3 is TGTGCCAGCAGCTTAGCTTTTCCGGGGGCGAGCACTGAAGCTTTCTTT. Translated: CASSLAFPGASTEAFF.

This clone was detected only once. The V gene is TRBV5-6, the J gene TRBJ2-3; D uncertain. In germline, CDR1 is SGHDT, CDR2 YYEEEE. There are 14 residues in the CDR3. The ends were cut back, 0 bases at V and 2 bases at J, with 7 bases in the middle. CDR3 sequence (DNA): TGTGCCAGCAGCTTGGCTCCATCCACAGATACGCAGTATTTT. Residues: CASSLAPSTDTQYF.

A few counts support this clone. The rearrangement joins TRBV3-1 (or the pseudogene TRBV3-2) to TRBJ1-2; TRBD1 might be the D (5 bases). Per germline, CDR1 LGHDT and CDR2 YNNKEL (reference sequence). V lost 1 base and J lost 8, with 17 bases in between. The CDR3 consists of 15 residues. This CDR3 is CASSQGEGPGGGYTF. As DNA, the CDR3 is TGTGCCAGCAGCCAAGGAGAGGGACCAGGAGGCGGCTACACCTTC.